These 11 T cell receptor beta chains came from one sample sequenced in a study of shared clonotypes between healthy human individuals. Clones were sequenced by immunoSEQ multiplex PCR, and TCRdb holds only the in-frame ones, with some missing. The table shows around 1.6 million clones, with 95% to 99% occurring only once. Specimen: naive CD4+ T cells sorted from blood. Subset denoted: CD45RA+ positively selected. The source is a man aged 30 to 39 in good health.

V and J are TRBV14 and TRBJ2-1; D may match TRBD1 or TRBD2 (5 bases each). Per the germline V gene, CDR1 is SGHDN and CDR2 is FVKESK. Trimming removed 6 bases from V and 0 bases from J, with 12 bases in between. The CDR3 length is 15 residues. The CDR3 loop reads CASRPGSLSYNEQFF. Here the CDR3 DNA reads TGTGCCAGCAGACCAGGGAGCCTCTCCTACAATGAGCAGTTCTTC.

The chain is built from TRBV5-1 and TRBJ2-7; 7 bases line up with TRBD1. The ends lost 0 bases at V and 5 bases at J; junction bases unmatched: 5. Germline assignment: CDR1 SGHRS and CDR2 YFSETQ. The CDR3 is made up of 14 amino acids. CDR3 sequence reads: CASSLVDRVHEQYF. Here the CDR3 DNA reads TGCGCCAGCAGCTTGGTAGACAGGGTCCACGAGCAGTACTTC.

V and J are TRBV7-9 and TRBJ2-1; 10 bases are a match to TRBD2. J was trimmed by 3 bases and V by 6 bases; bases with no gene match: 11. CDR3 length equals 17 residues. Germline lookup yields CDR1 SEHNR and CDR2 FQNEAQ (reference sequence). DNA for the CDR3: TGTGCCAGCAGGCCACTAGCGGGGAGTGGTTTCTACAATGAGCAGTTCTTC. Translated: CASRPLAGSGFYNEQFF.

The chain is built from TRBV4-1 and TRBJ1-4; a weak D match, TRBD1 (5 bases). The CDR3 has 16 amino acids. Trimming stripped 1 base from V and 5 bases from J, with 14 bases between. Germline CDR1 is MGHRA and CDR2 is YSYEKL. CDR3 DNA sequence: TGCGCCAGCAGCCAAGCGTTTGGCGGGGCCAATGAAAAACTGTTTTTT. This encodes CASSQAFGGANEKLFF.

DNA for the CDR3: TGCAGCGGTGGGTACGTATCAAGTTCTGGTGAAGCTTTCTTT. Its translation is CSGGYVSSSGEAFF. The chain couples TRBV29-1 to TRBJ1-1; D gene uncertain. This CDR3 contains 14 residues. The germline gives CDR1 SQVTM, CDR2 ANQGSEA. V was pared by 7 bases and J by 7 bases, with 22 bases between.

The chain couples TRBV18 to TRBJ2-3; tentatively, D is TRBD2 (6 bases). V lost 3 bases, J lost 0 bases, and 13 bases lay in between. Germline assignment: CDR1 KGHSH and CDR2 LQKENI. CDR3 size: 16 residues. The CDR3 bases are TGTGCCAGCTCACCCTCGGCGGGATTGAGCACAGATACGCAGTATTTT. It translates to CASSPSAGLSTDTQYF.

This chain joins TRBV29-1 and TRBJ2-3; 8 bases align to TRBD2. CDR1 and CDR2 from the germline V gene are SQVTM and ANQGSEA. With V trimmed by 4 bases and J by 6 bases, 9 bases remained unmatched. The CDR3 sequence is 14 residues long. The CDR3 reads CSVGPGLVHDTQYF. CDR3 coding DNA: TGCAGCGTTGGACCGGGACTAGTTCATGATACGCAGTATTTT.

The chain links TRBV5-4 to TRBJ2-6; no definite D call. The CDR3 length is 17 residues. Trimming stripped 4 bases from V and 0 bases from J, with 14 bases between. Per germline, CDR1 SGHNT and CDR2 YYREEE (reference sequence). The CDR3 region has the DNA TGTGCCAGCAGCCCCTCGTCTACATTCTCTGGGGCCAACGTCCTGACTTTC. This codes for CASSPSSTFSGANVLTF. Complete variable domain (other parts from reference TRBV5-4 and TRBJ2-6): ETGVTQSPTHLIKTRGQQVTLRCSSQSGHNTVSWYQQALGQGPQFIFQYYREEENGRGNFPPRFSGLQFPNYSSELNVNALELDDSALYLCASSPSSTFSGANVLTFGAGSRLTVL.

Comments on this clone: The identical CDR3 is also encoded by other nucleotide sequences in the sample. V is TRBV27 and J is TRBJ2-3; no reliable D call. The germline V and J ends were trimmed by 5 bases and 0 bases, with 3 bases remaining between them. The CDR3 totals 12 residues. Germline CDR1 MNHEY, CDR2 SMNVEV (reference sequence). The CDR3 loop reads CASSPSTDTQYF. The DNA for the CDR3 is TGTGCCAGCAGTCCTAGCACAGATACGCAGTATTTT.

This clone has just one count. The chain has TRBV5-1 and TRBJ2-7, with 11 bases fitting TRBD2. This CDR3 has 17 amino acids. J lost 3 bases, V lost 0 bases, and 8 bases had no gene match. Germline CDR1 is SGHRS and CDR2 is YFSETQ. The CDR3 bases are TGCGCCAGCAGCTTGGGAAATAGCGGGAGGGCCGTCTACGAGCAGTACTTC. This encodes CASSLGNSGRAVYEQYF.

Comment on this clone: One end of the junction is discordant with germline, which a read error may explain. This chain links TRBV6-5 with TRBJ2-7, with a possible D match to TRBD2 (6 bases). Germline-derived CDR1 and CDR2 are MNHEY and SVGAGI. This CDR3 is 15 amino acids long. CDR3 nucleotide sequence: TGTGCCAGCAGCCCCGCTCTAGCGCCTACCTACGAGCGGTACTTC. Its protein is CASSPALAPTYERYF.